Listed below are T cell receptor beta chains from one sample, sequenced in a study of early T cells in non-severe SARS-CoV-2 infection. TCRdb re-called the 5' RACE reads through MiXCR, storing one row per CDR3 protein. The sample gives around 27,000 distinct CDR3 sequences, over 8.5% of which show up once; roughly 13% is in the top ten. Sequencing input: whole blood. All receptors derive from an adult who was a healthcare worker with PCR-confirmed SARS-CoV-2 infection or an uninfected control (not recorded which). Both conserved end residues are part of each CDR3. D genes are given only for firm matches. Clone size is stated in some rows and not others, as once, few, many or a class when expanded.

>.|TRBV7-2|TRBJ1-6|.
CASSNGPKRFPLHF
TGTGCCAGCAGCAACGGGCCGAAGCGGTTTCCCCTCCACTTT
>.|TRBV7-9|TRBJ1-6|many
CASSFNNSPLHF
TGTGCCAGCAGCTTTAATAATTCACCCCTCCACTTT
>.|TRBV29-1|TRBJ2-5|.
CTWGREETQYF
TGCACCTGGGGGAGAGAAGAGACCCAGTACTTC
>.|TRBV21-1|TRBJ2-4|many
CASIPKAGGLAKNIQYF
TGTGCCAGCATTCCAAAGGCCGGGGGCTTAGCCAAAAACATTCAGTACTTC
>TRBD2|TRBV7-9|TRBJ2-3|many
CASSLTSGGRTDTQYF
TGTGCCAGCAGCCTTACTAGCGGGGGTCGCACAGATACGCAGTATTTT
>.|TRBV18|TRBJ2-5|.
CASSVARGLYQETQYF
TGTGCCAGCTCCGTCGCGCGGGGCCTTTACCAAGAGACCCAGTACTTC
>.|TRBV10-3|TRBJ1-1|.
CAISESGNTEAFF
TGTGCCATCAGTGAGTCGGGGAACACTGAAGCTTTCTTT
>.|TRBV7-6|TRBJ1-6|once
CVSSLADRWDSPLHF
TGTGTCAGCAGCTTGGCTGATCGTTGGGATTCACCCCTCCACTTT
>.|TRBV19|TRBJ2-1|medium-sized
CASSISPDPWYEQFF
TGTGCCAGTAGTATCTCTCCGGACCCGTGGTATGAGCAGTTCTTC
>.|TRBV11-3|TRBJ2-3|few
CASSLSGWGRGDTQYF
TGTGCCAGCAGCTTATCCGGCTGGGGGCGAGGGGATACGCAGTATTTT
>.|TRBV18|TRBJ1-1|many
CASSPALNTEAFF
TGTGCCAGCTCACCTGCCCTGAACACTGAAGCTTTCTTT
>.|TRBV3-1|TRBJ2-2|many
CASSPRAGELFF
TGTGCCAGCAGCCCCCGGGCCGGGGAGCTGTTTTTT
>.|TRBV6-5|TRBJ2-6|many
CASSYGGSGANVLTF
TGTGCCAGCAGTTACGGTGGCTCTGGGGCCAACGTCCTGACTTTC
>.|TRBV29-1|TRBJ1-1|few
CSVESGRAVIEAFF
TGCAGCGTTGAATCTGGGCGGGCAGTAATTGAAGCTTTCTTT
>TRBD1|TRBV7-9|TRBJ1-5|many
CASSTTGIDNSNQPQHF
TGTGCCAGCAGCACGACAGGGATTGATAATAGCAATCAGCCCCAGCATTTT
>TRBD2|TRBV7-7|TRBJ2-1|many
CASSREAGMSYEQFF
TGTGCTAGCAGCCGAGAAGCGGGGATGTCGTATGAGCAGTTCTTC
>TRBD1|TRBV7-3|TRBJ2-7|many
CASSGSRDRGPYEQYF
TGTGCCAGCAGCGGAAGCCGGGACAGGGGCCCCTACGAGCAGTACTTC
>.|TRBV10-3|TRBJ2-3|.
CAISERGGSGDPTDTQYF
TGTGCCATCAGTGAGCGGGGTGGTAGTGGAGATCCCACAGATACGCAGTATTTT
>TRBD2|TRBV11-2|TRBJ2-1|many
CASSRTGGRYNEQFF
TGTGCCAGCAGCCGAACGGGGGGTAGATACAATGAGCAGTTCTTC
>.|TRBV20-1|TRBJ2-7|few
CSARGATREQYF
TGCAGTGCTAGGGGGGCCACCCGGGAGCAGTACTTC
>.|TRBV7-9|TRBJ2-3|medium-sized
CASSLDGDTQYF
TGTGCCAGCAGCTTAGATGGAGATACGCAGTATTTT
>.|TRBV12-3/TRBV12-4|TRBJ2-1|few
CASSPTDHPEQFF
TGTGCCAGCAGTCCCACAGATCACCCTGAGCAGTTCTTC
>.|TRBV25-1|TRBJ1-2|.
CASSESGTGNYGYTF
TGTGCCAGCAGTGAGTCAGGGACCGGTAACTATGGCTACACCTTC
>.|TRBV29-1|TRBJ2-3|many
CSAFGGSDTQYF
TGCAGCGCTTTTGGGGGGTCGGATACGCAGTATTTT
>.|TRBV6-2/TRBV6-3|TRBJ1-1|many
CASSYSKEEAFF
TGTGCCAGCAGTTACTCGAAAGAGGAAGCTTTCTTT
>.|TRBV6-5|TRBJ1-2|.
CASSCGYGYTF
TGTGCCAGCAGTTGCGGCTATGGCTACACCTTC
>TRBD2|TRBV6-5|TRBJ2-3|many
CASSYTHRLAGGQDTQYF
TGTGCCAGCAGTTACACCCACCGACTAGCGGGGGGCCAGGATACGCAGTATTTT
>.|TRBV14|TRBJ1-6|few
CASSLERGSLHF
TGTGCCAGCAGCCTAGAACGGGGGTCCCTCCACTTT
>TRBD1|TRBV6-5|TRBJ1-1|many
CASSVTSTGAGAEAFF
TGTGCCAGCAGTGTCACATCGACAGGGGCCGGAGCTGAAGCTTTCTTT
>TRBD1|TRBV6-1|TRBJ1-4|many
CASSSGTVNEKLFF
TGTGCCAGCTCTTCCGGGACAGTAAATGAAAAACTGTTTTTT
>TRBD1|TRBV5-1|TRBJ2-3|.
CASSLGGGAADTQYF
TGCGCCAGCAGCTTGGGAGGGGGCGCGGCAGATACGCAGTATTTT
>TRBD1|TRBV7-8|TRBJ2-7|many
CASSLGPGQVSAPYEQYF
TGTGCCAGCAGCTTAGGCCCGGGACAGGTCTCAGCCCCTTACGAGCAGTACTTC
>.|TRBV7-2|TRBJ1-1|many
CASSLRTERAFF
TGTGCCAGCAGCCTGCGGACAGAGCGGGCTTTCTTT
>.|TRBV12-3/TRBV12-4|TRBJ2-5|.
CASRYSQETQYF
TGTGCCAGCAGGTACTCCCAAGAGACCCAGTACTTC
>TRBD2|TRBV7-2|TRBJ2-7|few
CASRTAGGLYEQYF
TGTGCCAGCAGAACAGCGGGGGGTCTTTACGAGCAGTACTTC
>TRBD1|TRBV7-6|TRBJ1-1|many
CASSLTPGTGGEAFF
TGTGCCAGCAGCTTAACCCCCGGGACAGGGGGCGAAGCTTTCTTT
>.|TRBV6-5|TRBJ2-1|many
CASSRMYNEQFF
TGTGCCAGCAGTCGGATGTACAATGAGCAGTTCTTC
>.|TRBV12-5|TRBJ1-6|many
CASGSTAGDNSPLHF
TGTGCTAGTGGTTCAACCGCGGGCGATAATTCACCCCTCCACTTT
>TRBD1|TRBV7-8|TRBJ2-3|many
CASSLRDRGSDTQYF
TGTGCCAGCAGCTTGAGGGACAGGGGATCAGATACGCAGTATTTT
>TRBD1|TRBV12-3/TRBV12-4|TRBJ2-1|.
CASSPGTGVYNEQFF
TGTGCCAGCAGTCCCGGGACAGGGGTCTACAATGAGCAGTTCTTC
>.|TRBV9|TRBJ2-5|.
CASSIGLSQETQYF
TGTGCCAGCAGCATCGGACTGTCTCAAGAGACCCAGTACTTC
>TRBD2|TRBV11-3|TRBJ2-1|medium-sized
CASSLLSGDYEQFF
TGTGCCAGCAGCTTACTTAGCGGGGATTATGAGCAGTTCTTC
>.|TRBV18|TRBJ1-1|.
CASSESTGLTEAFF
TGTGCCAGCTCAGAAAGTACAGGGCTCACTGAAGCTTTCTTT
>TRBD2|TRBV12-3/TRBV12-4|TRBJ2-3|.
CASSSDTAGGSTDTQYF
TGTGCCAGCAGTTCGGACACAGCGGGGGGTAGCACAGATACGCAGTATTTT
>.|TRBV20-1|TRBJ1-6|.
CSARDSWVLNSPLHF
TGCAGTGCTAGAGATTCTTGGGTTTTGAATTCACCCCTCCACTTT
>.|TRBV20-1|TRBJ1-2|.
CSASRQARDGYTF
TGCAGTGCTAGCCGACAGGCTCGGGATGGCTACACCTTC
>.|TRBV6-2/TRBV6-3|TRBJ2-5|many
CAVGLTRETQYF
TGTGCCGTAGGGCTTACGAGGGAGACCCAGTACTTC
>.|TRBV29-1|TRBJ1-1|few
CSVVTHEAFF
TGCAGCGTTGTCACTCATGAAGCTTTCTTT
>TRBD2|TRBV7-9|TRBJ2-7|.
CASSSPKGTSIIEQYF
TGTGCCAGCAGCTCCCCCAAGGGGACTAGCATTATCGAGCAGTACTTC
>.|TRBV5-4|TRBJ2-1|few
CASSLVAEDNEQFF
TGTGCCAGCAGCTTGGTGGCGGAAGACAATGAGCAGTTCTTC
>.|TRBV29-1|TRBJ1-4|.
CSVVYMGEKLFF
TGCAGCGTTGTTTACATGGGAGAAAAACTGTTTTTT
>.|TRBV6-6|TRBJ2-6|many
CASTPYNSGANVLTF
TGTGCCAGCACCCCCTACAACTCTGGGGCCAACGTCCTGACTTTC
>.|TRBV15|TRBJ1-2|few
CATSSRSGAPDGYTF
TGTGCCACCAGCAGTCGGTCAGGGGCGCCGGACGGCTACACCTTC
>.|TRBV11-2|TRBJ2-1|few
CASSPGRGGLDEQFF
TGTGCCAGCTCACCGGGGCGGGGAGGTCTTGATGAGCAGTTCTTC